The clone carrying this T cell receptor beta chain occurred many times. Its antigen is unknown. This entry is derived from a study of T-cell reconstitution after alpha-beta-depleted transplantation in children. Germline V gene lookup returns CDR1 MNHNY and CDR2 SVGAGI (reference sequence). Trimming left V 5 bases short and J 5 bases short, with 9 bases between. This CDR3 has 12 residues. Unique molecular identifiers were used in preparing the TCRbeta library. TCRdb recomputed calls from the PCR reads with MiXCR, one row per CDR3 protein. The sample includes about 260,000 distinct CDR3 sequences, roughly 8.2% of them seen just once. Overall study results and limits: T-cell counts and diversity were attributed mostly to newly produced T cells one year after transplant. Surviving recipient T cells and thymic progenitors accounted for the high day-60 TCRbeta diversity observed in some patients. Reportedly, alpha-beta T cells present about two months post-transplant originated from several hundred expanded clones of graft origin.

The clonotype was recovered from a male patient aged 10 to 17 who had a stem cell transplant for acute lymphoblastic leukemia, so the T cells may come from the graft donor. Sequences were derived from PBMCs, mostly from graft donor cells, sampled 180 days after TCRalphabeta/CD19-depleted stem cell transplant. The rearrangement uses TRBV6-6 and TRBJ2-5; D is undetermined. In DNA form, the CDR3 reads TGTGCCAGCAGTGCCTTTCAGGAGACCCAGTACTTC. Protein: CASSAFQETQYF.